Listed here is a single T cell receptor beta chain. Participants were aged roughly 18 to 89 years from 20 to 30 US areas. V was clipped by 4 bases and J by 6 bases, with 14 bases between them. This CDR3 has 14 residues. Germline V CDR1 and CDR2: LNHDA, SQIVND (reference sequence). The sample originates from a study of blood T cell repertoires in COVID-19. Using immunoSEQ multiplex PCR, the repertoire was profiled, and TCRdb retains in-frame clones only, with some absent. Of about 250,000 clones in the sample, approximately 90% were seen once. The sequenced material came from PBMCs or T cells enriched from blood (not recorded which). The receptor comes from a man between 35 and 55 years old who had recovered from COVID-19. The chain uses TRBV19 and TRBJ2-3; a weak D match, TRBD2 (6 bases). The CDR3 sequence: CASSRLVRRDTQYF. The CDR3 DNA reads as TGTGCCAGTAGTAGACTAGTCCGCCGGGATACGCAGTATTTT.